These 7 T cell receptor beta chains originate from one sample sequenced in a study of T cells in Graves' hyperthyroidism and ophthalmopathy. TCR beta CDR3 region amplification was performed from RNA transcripts. Carried out on the TCR CDR3, a first-round RT-PCR used the HTBI primer set. TCRdb re-called the multiplex PCR reads with MiXCR, one entry per CDR3 protein. Among roughly 700,000 distinct CDR3 sequences listed, just over 35% were seen once. Sequenced sample: blood. The receptor set was obtained from a woman between 40 and 55 years old with Graves' hyperthyroidism.

This clonotype was found a few times. V usage is TRBV20-1 and J usage is TRBJ2-2, with D maybe TRBD1 (6 bases). The CDR3 length is 14 residues. Per the germline V gene, CDR1 is DFQATT and CDR2 is SNEGSKA (reference sequence). Trimming stripped 0 bases from V and 5 bases from J, with 10 bases between. CDR3 sequence: CSARDGQGTGELFF. The CDR3, as DNA: TGCAGTGCTAGAGATGGGCAGGGGACCGGGGAGCTGTTTTTT.

This clonotype was picked up a small number of times. The chain employs TRBV29-1 and TRBJ1-2; TRBD1 might be the D (5 bases). The length of the CDR3 is 12 residues. Deletions cut 7 bases from V and 6 bases from J, with 15 bases between. The germline CDR1 and CDR2 sequences are SQVTM and ANQGSEA. The CDR3, as DNA: TGCAGCGAGCGGCGGGGGACGGATGGCTACACCTTC. Translation: CSERRGTDGYTF. Looking up the rest from reference TRBV29-1 and TRBJ1-2 gives the full variable domain: SAVISQKPSRDICQRGTSLTIQCQVDSQVTMMFWYRQQPGQSLTLIATANQGSEATYESGFVIDKFPISRPNLTFSTLTVSNMSPEDSSIYLCSERRGTDGYTFGSGTRLTVV.

This clonotype was recorded at least ten times. The CDR3 nucleotides read TGTGCCAGCAGGGAGGGCAGCCTACTCTCTAGGCGAAGCTCCTACGAGCAGTACTTC. Amino acids: CASREGSLLSRRSSYEQYF. The chain employs TRBV12-3 or TRBV12-4 and TRBJ2-7; D is perhaps TRBD2 (6 bases). Trimming took off 6 bases at V and 0 bases at J, with 27 bases between the two ends. CDR3 length: 19 residues.

Only one count was recorded for this clonotype. The CDR3 DNA follows: TGTGCCTGGACCGATCAGGGTAGCGGGGAAGGCTACACCTTC. It translates to CAWTDQGSGEGYTF. The chain links TRBV7-9 to TRBJ1-2; the D gene is possibly TRBD1 (5 bases). CDR3 length equals 14 residues. Germline CDR1 and CDR2: SEHNR and FQNEAQ (reference sequence). The V end was cut by 11 bases, the J end by 8 bases, with 24 bases between.

The chain employs TRBV29-1 and TRBJ1-5, with TRBD1 as a possible D gene (6 bases). Trimming removed 3 bases from V and 3 bases from J, with 12 bases in between. This CDR3 spans 14 amino acids. Germline V CDR1 and CDR2: SQVTM, ANQGSEA. The CDR3 DNA reads TGCAGCGTTGACGACGGGGGCGACAATCAGCCCCAGCATTTT. Its translation is CSVDDGGDNQPQHF.

Regarding this clonotype: A much larger clone differs by one base, so this may be a read error. This sequence joins TRBV14 and TRBJ1-3; no clear D. Deletions cut 3 bases from V and 8 bases from J, with 8 bases between. Germline CDR1 reads SGHDN; CDR2 reads FVKESK. This CDR3 region has 12 residues. DNA for the CDR3: TGTGCCAGCAGCCACAGCGACTACACCATATATTTT. Translation: CASSHSDYTIYF.

V is TRBV19 and J is TRBJ2-3, with TRBD1 matching 7 bases. The germline V gene has CDR1 LNHDA and CDR2 SQIVND (reference sequence). After removal of 5 bases from V and 3 bases from J, the junction contained 2 bases not matched to a gene. CDR3 length: 13 amino acids. CDR3 in DNA: TGTGCCAGTAGTGAACAGGGGACAGATACGCAGTATTTT. Translation: CASSEQGTDTQYF. The entire variable domain, with the rest obtained from reference TRBV19 and TRBJ2-3, is as follows: DGGITQSPKYLFRKEGQNVTLSCEQNLNHDAMYWYRQDPGQGLRLIYYSQIVNDFQKGDIAEGYSVSREKKESFPLTVTSAQKNPTAFYLCASSEQGTDTQYFGPGTRLTVL.